This T cell receptor beta chain emerged from a study of CD8+ T cells in alopecia areata. Study overall: Treated patients were given 5 to 10 mg oral tofacitinib twice daily.

This clone has only a few counts. Treatment here: oral pan-JAK inhibitor, 5-10 mg twice daily. Sequencing relied on a cDNA template that was reverse transcribed from extracted RNA. Using immunoSEQ multiplex PCR, the repertoire was profiled, and TCRdb retains in-frame clones only, with some absent. The sample carries about 150,000 clones, about 56% recorded once. The TCR sequence derives from a human donor with alopecia areata. The material was CD8+ T cells sorted from blood, obtained at week 4, from a patient treated with tofacitinib.

CDR3 coding DNA: TGTGCCAGCAGCTTAACCGGAATATCTAATGAAAAACTGTTTTTT. Its protein is CASSLTGISNEKLFF. This chain connects TRBV7-3 to TRBJ1-4; D gene ambiguous. Germline CDR1 and CDR2: SGHTA and FQGTGA. The CDR3 spans 15 residues. Trimming pared 0 bases from V and 3 bases from J, leaving 8 bases between.